Below are 18 T cell receptor beta chains sequenced from a single sample in a study of T cell changes during pregnancy in multiple sclerosis. Repertoires were generated with immunoSEQ multiplex PCR, while TCRdb's copy carries only in-frame clones and drops some. The table has about 30,000 clones, just over 90% seen once. Sequenced here: CD4+ T cells from peripheral blood mononuclear cells, sampled after pregnancy. The receptors were sampled from a female donor with multiple sclerosis, enrolled in a pregnancy study.

V and J are TRBV4-2 and TRBJ2-3, with 8 bases that match TRBD2. Germline trimming cut 0 bases from V and 3 bases from J; bases unmatched to any gene: 2. The CDR3 runs 15 residues. Looked up from germline, CDR1 is LGHNA and CDR2 is YNFKEQ. CDR3 protein: CASSQETGGTDTQYF. CDR3 nucleotides: TGTGCCAGCAGCCAAGAAACGGGGGGGACAGATACGCAGTATTTT.

As concerns this clone: The sample has other DNA sequences that encode this CDR3 too. The rearrangement uses TRBV5-1 and TRBJ1-4; TRBD1 might be the D (6 bases). V lost 0 bases, J lost 2 bases, and 11 bases lay in between. The CDR3 is 16 amino acids. Germline CDR1 reads SGHRS; CDR2 reads YFSETQ. CDR3 in amino acids: CASSLATGVTNEKLFF. The CDR3 DNA sequence: TGCGCCAGCAGCTTGGCGACAGGAGTCACTAATGAAAAACTGTTTTTT.

The J gene is TRBJ2-6, the V gene TRBV30; D is possibly TRBD1 (5 bases). This CDR3 comprises 15 residues. The germline V gene encodes CDR1 GTSNPN and CDR2 SVGIG (reference sequence). The V and J ends lost 0 bases and 5 bases respectively, with 11 bases between them. CDR3 amino acids: CAWSVKRGWANVLTF. The CDR3 nucleotides read TGTGCCTGGAGTGTAAAAAGGGGCTGGGCCAACGTCCTGACTTTC.

This sequence joins TRBV7-2 and TRBJ2-1; D unresolved. V was shortened by 5 bases and J by 1 base, with 15 bases between the two germline ends. The CDR3 has 16 amino acids. The V gene's germline CDR1 is SGHTA and CDR2 FQGNSA. CDR3 protein: CASSIPLGRSYNEQFF. The CDR3 nucleotides are TGTGCCAGCAGCATCCCTCTGGGCCGATCCTACAATGAGCAGTTCTTC. The full variable domain, with the rest looked up from reference TRBV7-2 and TRBJ2-1, is GAGVSQSPSNKVTEKGKDVELRCDPISGHTALYWYRQSLGQGLEFLIYFQGNSAPDKSGLPSDRFSAERTGGSVSTLTIQRTQQEDSAVYLCASSIPLGRSYNEQFFGPGTRLTVL.

The gene calls are TRBV15 and TRBJ1-1, with D tentatively TRBD1 (6 bases). Trimming stripped 7 bases from V and 5 bases from J, with 11 bases between. The CDR3 runs to 12 residues. Germline CDR1 LNHNV, CDR2 YYDKDF (reference sequence). CDR3 DNA: TGTGCCACCAATAAACAGGGAACTGAAGCTTTCTTT. Translating gives CATNKQGTEAFF.

The gene calls are TRBV28 and TRBJ2-7, with TRBD2 matching 7 bases. J lost 0 bases, V lost 3 bases, and 8 bases had no gene match. In germline, CDR1 is MDHEN, CDR2 SYDVKM. This CDR3 has 16 residues. CDR3 nucleotide sequence: TGTGCCAGCAGTTTTCCCCGGGGAGGGAGCTCCTACGAGCAGTACTTC. This translates into CASSFPRGGSSYEQYF.

The count of this clone is one. The chain is built from TRBV18 and TRBJ1-4; D may be TRBD1 (5 bases). V gave up 5 bases and J gave up 5 bases, with 21 bases separating them. This CDR3 is 17 amino acids long. Germline CDR1 reads KGHSH; CDR2 reads LQKENI. CDR3 region: CASSRYITTVTNEKLFF. In DNA form, the CDR3 reads TGTGCCAGCTCAAGATACATAACGACAGTCACGAATGAAAAACTGTTTTTT.

This sequence joins TRBV4-2 and TRBJ1-2, with 7 bases fitting TRBD1. The junction had 11 bases not matched to a gene; V was cut back by 4 bases and J by 3 bases. Germline loops: CDR1 LGHNA, CDR2 YNFKEQ. The CDR3 spans 16 residues. CDR3 in amino acids: CASSPGTAMRDYGYTF. CDR3 nucleotides: TGTGCCAGCAGCCCTGGGACAGCCATGAGGGACTATGGCTACACCTTC.

The chain uses TRBV25-1 and TRBJ2-1; 9 nucleotides line up with TRBD1. V lost 5 bases, J lost 4 bases, and 9 bases stayed unmatched. The CDR3 is 16 residues long. The V gene's germline CDR1 is MGHDK and CDR2 SYGVNS. The CDR3: CASSTEDRGVYNEQFF. In nucleotides, the CDR3 is TGTGCCAGCAGTACAGAGGACAGGGGAGTTTACAATGAGCAGTTCTTC. The entire variable domain, with the rest obtained from reference TRBV25-1 and TRBJ2-1, is as follows: EADIYQTPRYLVIGTGKKITLECSQTMGHDKMYWYQQDPGMELHLIHYSYGVNSTEKGDLSSESTVSRIRTEHFPLTLESARPSHTSQYLCASSTEDRGVYNEQFFGPGTRLTVL.

The V gene is TRBV18, the J gene TRBJ1-5; TRBD1 aligns across 7 bases. Germline V gene sequence: CDR1 KGHSH, CDR2 LQKENI. J was trimmed by 2 bases and V by 10 bases; bases with no gene match: 8. The CDR3 has 14 amino acids. The CDR3 DNA follows: TGTGCCACGGTAGGGGGCGACGGCAATCAGCCCCAGCATTTT. Protein sequence: CATVGGDGNQPQHF. Full variable domain (rest looked up from reference TRBV18 and TRBJ1-5): NAGVMQNPRHLVRRRGQEARLRCSPMKGHSHVYWYRQLPEEGLKFMVYLQKENIIDESGMPKERFSAEFPKEGPSILRIQQVVRGDSAAYFCATVGGDGNQPQHFGDGTRLSIL.

This clone was counted between two and nine times. CDR3 loop: CSGRGAFF. In DNA form, the CDR3 reads TGCAGTGGAAGGGGAGCTTTCTTT. The genes are TRBV20-1 and TRBJ1-1; a possible D gene is TRBD1 (5 bases). The CDR3 runs 8 residues. Germline-derived CDR1 and CDR2 are DFQATT and SNEGSKA (reference sequence). Between the trimmed V and J ends, which lost 7 bases and 10 bases, there was a span of 7 bases.

This clone occurred once. The chain is built from TRBV30 and TRBJ1-5; weak D call: TRBD1 (6 bases). V lost 6 bases and J 1 base, leaving 13 bases between the germline ends. Germline V lookup: CDR1 GTSNPN, CDR2 SVGIG (reference sequence). The CDR3 is 14 amino acids. The CDR3 DNA is TGTGCCTGCACTACCACAGGGAGCAATCAGCCCCAGCATTTT. Translated: CACTTTGSNQPQHF.

This chain links TRBV7-9 with TRBJ2-3; D is possibly TRBD2 (5 bases). The germline CDR1 and CDR2 sequences are SEHNR and FQNEAQ (reference sequence). V lost 4 bases to trimming and J lost 0 bases, with 14 bases between them. The CDR3 contains 16 residues. The CDR3: CASSSSLSVSTDTQYF. In nucleotides, the CDR3 is TGTGCCAGCAGCTCCTCCCTTAGCGTTAGCACAGATACGCAGTATTTT.

The chain couples TRBV2 to TRBJ2-1; the D gene is possibly TRBD2 (5 bases). Trimming removed 6 bases from V and 7 bases from J, with 16 bases in between. This CDR3 region has 14 residues. Germline lookup yields CDR1 SNHLY and CDR2 FYNNEI. The CDR3 spells CASSPVTMSNEQFF. The CDR3 nucleotides are TGTGCCAGCAGCCCGGTGACTATGTCGAATGAGCAGTTCTTC.

Points on this clone: One junction end does not reproduce the germline sequence, and a read error may be involved. The V and J genes are TRBV2 and TRBJ2-7; the match to TRBD1 covers 11 bases. The CDR3 contains 14 residues. Germline CDR1 is SNHLY and CDR2 is FYNNEI. As DNA, the CDR3 is TGTGCCAGCAGGGAAGGACAGGGGGCCGACGAGCAGTACTTC. Amino acid sequence: CASREGQGADEQYF.

The chain joins TRBV13 to TRBJ2-1; D is perhaps TRBD1 (5 bases). Germline CDR1 PRHDT, CDR2 FYEKMQ (reference sequence). V lost 3 bases, J lost 2 bases, and 14 bases lay in between. This CDR3 region has 16 residues. Written as DNA, the CDR3 is TGTGCCAGCAGCTTTAGACAGAAGGTCACCTACAATGAGCAGTTCTTC. Residues: CASSFRQKVTYNEQFF. Variable domain in full (rest from reference TRBV13 and TRBJ2-1): AAGVIQSPRHLIKEKRETATLKCYPIPRHDTVYWYQQGPGQDPQFLISFYEKMQSDKGSIPDRFSAQQFSDYHSELNMSSLELGDSALYFCASSFRQKVTYNEQFFGPGTRLTVL.

The chain links TRBV5-1 to TRBJ2-3; TRBD2 matches 11 bases. Trimming cost V 3 bases and J 4 bases; bases outside gene matches: 7. The CDR3 is made up of 16 amino acids. Germline CDR1 is SGHRS and CDR2 is YFSETQ. The CDR3 nucleotides are TGCGCCAGCAGCTCTTCGACTAGCGGGATTGCAGATACGCAGTATTTT. Translated, it gives CASSSSTSGIADTQYF.

The V gene is TRBV11-1, the J gene TRBJ2-1; 13 positions match TRBD2. The germline V gene encodes CDR1 SGHAT and CDR2 FQDESV (reference sequence). The CDR3 has 16 amino acids. The ends lost 1 base at V and 6 bases at J; junction bases unmatched: 3. CDR3 DNA: TGTGCCAGCAGCTTAGGGACTAGCGGGGGTCTCAATGAGCAGTTCTTC. It encodes CASSLGTSGGLNEQFF.